One T cell receptor beta chain is described in this entry. The antigen this receptor binds is unknown. Base quality data are lacking; no much larger clone is found one base away. This entry belongs to a study of cytomegalovirus exposure and HLA in healthy donors (dated by TCRdb to between 2016 and 2019). About the study as a whole: In an earlier analysis of 450 to 750 of the donors, 276 Gb of sequence data and 90 million to 130 million unique TCR beta sequences from about 179 million T cells were reported. Besides the first cohort of 666 subjects, a separate validation cohort made up of 90 to 150 different subjects was used. Alongside the repertoire data, information on donor age, sex, ethnicity and CMV serostatus was compiled. On average, around 240,000 unique TCR beta nucleotide sequences were sequenced per donor among several hundred genotyped donors of the cohort, with roughly 18% of those sequences being non-productive. Of the approximately 370 genotyped donors, 65% to 90% were placed in the genetic ancestry cluster associated with self-reported Caucasian donors. A later genetic analysis used genome-wide SNP genotypes for about 65% of the roughly 700 donors, treating that subset as a discovery cohort. An earlier analysis of 500 to 650 of the donors applied high-throughput TCR beta sequencing to assess whether each TCR beta V gene segment acted as functional or pseudogenic. Both class I and class II loci were covered by HLA typing, at four-digit resolution. In the later analysis, no new phenotypic data were used to find candidate immune exposures; instead, reliance was placed on TCR beta sequences and their occurrence across donors. An early release that covered about 600 HLA-typed donors contained about 290 gigabases of sequencing data and approximately 85 million unique TCR sequences. A later analysis re-analyzed previously published TCR beta repertoires from roughly 630 donors and added high-resolution HLA genotyping to study TCR occurrence patterns. All discovery cohort repertoires had been generated using a single sequencing platform. High-throughput TCR immunosequencing, statistical association of individual TCRs with disease status, and machine learning were combined to predict cytomegalovirus infection status. The T cell repertoires of several hundred subjects were profiled by immunosequencing and related to cytomegalovirus serostatus. The study aimed to test whether cataloging public T cell receptors could reveal signatures of past pathogen exposure. Typing coverage differed by locus: A, B, C, DRB1 and DQB1 were typed in about 629-630 donors, DQA1 in 500 to 550, DPA1 in around 610, and DPB1 in 472. A handful of DR-DQ haplotypes were handled as single units for association and clustering because linkage in the cohort was strong.

The cohort consisted of 670 or so healthy bone marrow donors. At the time of sampling, all cohort members were nominally healthy, though unrecorded immune exposures were likely present. The donor tested CMV seronegative, placing the donor among the roughly 350 seronegative members of the cohort. Each donor provided a peripheral blood sample, and peripheral blood mononuclear cells were used for TCR beta sequencing. Genomic DNA extraction from the blood cell samples was performed with the Qiagen DNeasy Blood Extraction Kit. The library was generated by the immunoSEQ multiplex PCR assay. A mixture of 60 forward primers for TCR Vbeta segments and 13 reverse primers for TCR Jbeta segments was used in the multiplex PCR. A multiplex PCR assay on genomic DNA amplified the CDR3 region of rearranged TCR beta genes. Amplified TCR beta libraries were sequenced as 87-base-pair reads on the Illumina HiSeq System. Concerning the study's data processing: In a later analysis, approximately 74 million unique TCR beta chains were counted across the 650 to 750 repertoires, and roughly 11 million of these chains were shared by at least two donors. Raw reads were error-corrected and collapsed into unique sequences with a nearest-neighbor algorithm that merged closely related sequences to remove PCR and sequencing errors. V, D and J gene segments were assigned by aligning CDR3 sequences to IMGT reference sequences. For a sequence to be retained, at least a six-nucleotide match to both a V gene segment and a J gene segment was required. A rearrangement counted as productive if the CDR3 had no stop codons and remained in frame with V and J, and every other rearrangement counted as non-productive. CDR3 was defined according to IMGT convention as the region running from the second conserved V-encoded cysteine to the conserved J-encoded phenylalanine. In an earlier analysis of around 540 of the donors, sequences lacking an unambiguous match to a single V gene segment were excluded. In an earlier analysis of around 590 of the donors, a V segment was called functional when productive rearrangements were above 56.7%, and segregating when the standard deviation between donors exceeded 5%. A statistical classification framework was built to diagnose cytomegalovirus status from the catalog of TCR beta chain sequences. In a later analysis, TCR nucleotide sequences were compared against IMGT/GENE-DB human TR gene sequences so that V and J genes could be assigned. A later analysis assigned CDR3 sequences and most-parsimonious VDJ recombination scenarios with the TCRdist pipeline. A later analysis defined each TCR beta chain by its CDR3 amino acid sequence plus V-gene family, and excluded reads lacking a unique V-gene family. A later analysis removed 450 to 600 highly shared, low-generation-probability nucleotide sequences to deal with suspected cross-contamination and a sequencing artifact. A later analysis calculated a clonal expansion index for each public chain from normalized within-repertoire ranks of inferred template counts. In a later analysis, generation probabilities were computed with a VDJ recombination model fitted to out-of-frame rearrangements, and the resulting probabilities were checked against IGoR. Hypergeometric tests were used in a later analysis to score TCR-TCR, TCR-HLA and TCR-CMV co-occurrence, with a repertoire-size bias correction applied to the TCR pairs. A later analysis estimated false discovery rates by permuting HLA or CMV assignments 20 times. In a later analysis, co-occurring TCRs were grouped with DBSCAN, and TCRdist sequence similarity was added when clustering was performed within HLA-allele-positive subsets. Co-occurrence clustering excluded repertoires with fewer than 30,000 or more than 120,000 public chains, plus five with anomalous nucleotide sharing. What TCRdb holds here is the immuneACCESS table cut down to in-frame rearrangements. Part of the clones is not present; checked against another copy, under half of the missing clones reflect an unresolved V gene, and the others are unexplained. The D gene and trimming were derived from the DNA, and the V and J assignments and clone size from that table. In this sample the table shows about 160,000 clones, roughly 83% of which occur a single time. The ten biggest clones cover roughly 1% of the sample.

Study-wide conclusions, independent of this receptor: CMV serostatus was the only immune exposure information available for the cohort. A few of the identified cytomegalovirus-associated TCR beta chains were confirmed in vitro to be specific for cytomegalovirus antigens. In a later analysis, TCR association rates were found to vary across HLA loci, with the most associated TCRs seen for DRB1 alleles and the fewest for HLA-C alleles. Several of the top co-occurrence clusters appeared to be linked to parvovirus B19, influenza, CMV and Epstein-Barr virus, according to a later analysis. V-gene and J-gene trimming of TCR beta chains was associated with a missense DCLRE1C variant in a later genetic analysis, and the association was replicated in an independent cohort. In a later genetic analysis, fewer N-insertions in productive TCRs were reported among donors in an Asian-associated ancestry cluster than the roughly 710-donor mean. Because HLA typing was unavailable for some donors at each locus, only the typed subset was used in association tests. Because the 87-base-pair reads could not distinguish some IMGT-functional V segments, including TRBV6-2 and TRBV6-3, those segments were excluded. Linkage disequilibrium might explain the correlated functional status among segregating V segments, but an unknown experimental factor could not be excluded. When HLA alleles, especially DR and DQ, strongly co-occurred, attributing TCR associations to individual alleles was difficult. Across donors, most TCR sequences were observed very rarely, whereas some public TCRs were present in many individuals. In an earlier analysis of 587 of the donors, most TCR beta V segments appeared in productive rearrangements about 90% or about 30% of the time, broadly matching IMGT annotations. Most CMV-associated TCR beta chains appeared to be HLA-restricted in a later analysis, and the HLA associations seemed to be driven largely by CMV exposure. The authors suggested that the approach could potentially be generalized to other disease states and immunological phenotypes. A later analysis associated 15,000 to 20,000 TCR beta sequences with specific HLA alleles at a false discovery rate of 0.05. A further reported finding was that TCR beta sequences accurately predicted the HLA-A and HLA-B alleles for most subjects in the first cohort. The study gave a list of 150 to 200 TCR beta chains associated with cytomegalovirus. In both the original and validation cohorts, the classifier was reported to diagnose cytomegalovirus status with high specificity and sensitivity. Sequencing depth was assumed to be roughly uniform across donors in the presence/absence analyses, though that assumption may not hold. The sequencing pipeline was judged likely to have produced a cluster of highly shared sequence variants as a technical artifact. Only TCR beta chains were sequenced in this cohort, and the absence of alpha or paired-chain data limited detectable features. In a later analysis, HLA-associated TCR beta chains were found to be more clonally expanded and to have lower generation probabilities than equally common non-associated chains. The earlier analysis of about 600 of the donors excluded roughly 17 rarely observed V segments, including chromosome 9 orphons, because counts were too low.

According to the germline V gene (reference sequence), CDR1 reads LNHDA and CDR2 reads SQIVND. The trim is 3 bases for V and 0 bases for J, with a gap of 8 bases between the germline ends. The CDR3 measures 14 amino acids from cysteine to phenylalanine. Of all the DNA, just the CDR3 is kept, 42 bases in frame from base 1. This TCR was sampled from a man aged 25 to 40 in good health and CMV-seronegative. The chain joins TRBV19 to TRBJ1-2; the D region possibly corresponds to TRBD1 (5 bases align). Sequencing used PBMCs. The DNA sequence reads TGTGCCAGTAGTATTGGGGCAGCTAACTATGGCTACACCTTC. Its product reads: CASSIGAANYGYTF.